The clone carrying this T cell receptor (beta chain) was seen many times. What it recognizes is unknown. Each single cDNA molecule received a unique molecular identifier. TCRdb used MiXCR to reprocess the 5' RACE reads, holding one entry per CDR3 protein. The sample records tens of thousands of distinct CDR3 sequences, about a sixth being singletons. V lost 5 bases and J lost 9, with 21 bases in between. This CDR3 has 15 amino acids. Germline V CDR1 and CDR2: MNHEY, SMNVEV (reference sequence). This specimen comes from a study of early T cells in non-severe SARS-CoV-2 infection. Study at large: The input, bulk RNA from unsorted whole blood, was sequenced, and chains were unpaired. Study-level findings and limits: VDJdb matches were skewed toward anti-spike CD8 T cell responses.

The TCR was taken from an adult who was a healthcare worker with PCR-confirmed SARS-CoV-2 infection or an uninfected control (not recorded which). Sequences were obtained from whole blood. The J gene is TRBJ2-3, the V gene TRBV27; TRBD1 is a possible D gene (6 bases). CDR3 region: CASSPRFRGWDTQYF. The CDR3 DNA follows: TGTGCCAGCAGTCCCCGGTTCAGGGGCTGGGACACGCAGTATTTT.